The 24 T cell receptor beta chains listed next were all sequenced from one sample in a study of T cell repertoires in cytomegalovirus infection. No cognate antigen is known for these TCRs. TCRdb itself ran the reads through MiXCR, one entry per CDR3 protein. The top ten hold under 80% of the sample, which has 8,000 or so distinct CDR3 sequences, around 54% seen once. Source material: PBMCs, sequenced either directly or after in vitro stimulation (not recorded which). Receptors originate from a human donor in good health (CMV status not recorded). Some clones in this sample may be carry-over from other donors' samples.

This clonotype was detected only a few times. V gene TRBV12-3 or TRBV12-4 combines with J gene TRBJ1-4, with no clear D. The CDR3 contains 15 residues. Trimming pared 6 bases from V and 6 bases from J, leaving 17 bases between. CDR3: CASSSTSTGDEKLFF. CDR3 DNA sequence: TGTGCCAGCAGCTCCACGAGCACCGGAGATGAAAAACTGTTTTTT.

The chain has TRBV7-2 and TRBJ1-5, with TRBD1 identical over 8 bases. Germline lookup yields CDR1 SGHTA and CDR2 FQGNSA. The J segment lost 7 bases and the V segment lost 5 bases, leaving 10 bases of the junction unmatched. The CDR3 covers 15 residues. The CDR3 region is CASSPRDRLGQPQHF. CDR3 nucleotides: TGTGCCAGCAGCCCCCGGGACAGGTTGGGGCAGCCCCAGCATTTT.

V gene TRBV4-2 combines with J gene TRBJ2-7; TRBD2 aligns across 7 bases. V dropped 6 bases and J dropped 0; count of bases not matched to a gene: 17. CDR3 length: 18 residues. Germline V lookup: CDR1 LGHNA, CDR2 YNFKEQ. CDR3 bases: TGTGCCAGCAGACAACCATCGGAAAGCGGGATTCCCTCCTACGAGCAGTACTTC. This gives the protein CASRQPSESGIPSYEQYF.

The chain carries TRBV20-1 and TRBJ1-5; TRBD1 matches 7 bases. CDR3 size: 16 residues. CDR1 is DFQATT and CDR2 is SNEGSKA in the germline V gene (reference sequence). V lost 5 bases to trimming and J lost 10 bases; unmatched junction nucleotides: 20. This CDR3 reads CSAWDSGLYSNNPQHF. For the CDR3, the DNA is TGCAGTGCTTGGGACAGCGGGCTTTATAGCAATAATCCCCAGCATTTT.

DNA of the CDR3: TGTGCCAGCAGTTTCTCCGCCTCGGGACGAGACACAGATACGCAGTATTTT. Its protein product is CASSFSASGRDTDTQYF. The rearrangement joins TRBV28 to TRBJ2-3, with D perhaps assigned TRBD1 or TRBD2 (5 bases each). CDR3 size: 17 residues. Trimming took 3 bases from V and 2 from J, leaving 18 bases between them. The germline gives CDR1 MDHEN, CDR2 SYDVKM.

The V and J genes are TRBV6-1 and TRBJ2-1; no definite D call. Trimming took off 6 bases at V and 4 bases at J, with 7 bases between the two ends. This CDR3 has 12 residues. Looked up from germline, CDR1 is MNHNS and CDR2 is SASEGT. The chain's CDR3 is CASSRPYNEQFF. CDR3 nucleotide sequence: TGTGCCAGCAGCCGACCGTACAATGAGCAGTTCTTC.

This clonotype was detected a few times. The CDR3 nucleotides are TGTGCCAGTAGTATCAACAGGGGACGGATGAACACTGAAGCTTTCTTT. Residues: CASSINRGRMNTEAFF. J is TRBJ1-1 and V is TRBV19; 7 bases map to TRBD1. V was pared by 3 bases and J by 0 bases, with 7 bases of the junction left unmatched. Germline V gene sequence: CDR1 LNHDA, CDR2 SQIVND (reference sequence). The CDR3 spans 16 residues.

A single count supports this clonotype. Lacking the conserved final phenylalanine or tryptophan, this CDR3 likely reflects a read error. The rearrangement links TRBV10-3 to TRBJ1-5; 7 nucleotides line up with TRBD1. Germline CDR1 is ENHRY and CDR2 is SYGVKD. This CDR3 is 20 amino acids long. CDR3 loop: CAIIESEQGRDETRNQPQHL. The CDR3 nucleotides are TGTGCCATCATTGAGTCGGAACAGGGGAGGGACGAGACTCGGAATCAGCCCCAGCATTTG.

The chain couples TRBV12-3 or TRBV12-4 to TRBJ1-1; weak D call: TRBD1 (6 bases). The germline V and J ends were trimmed by 6 bases and 4 bases, with 21 bases remaining between them. This CDR3 contains 16 residues. The CDR3 loop is CASSLSCSKQGTEAFF. Written as DNA, the CDR3 is TGTGCCAGCAGCCTCAGTTGTTCCAAACAGGGCACTGAAGCTTTCTTT.

The V and J genes are TRBV6-5 and TRBJ1-5; D is possibly TRBD1 (6 bases). Deletions cut 10 bases from V and 5 bases from J, with 21 bases between. The germline gives CDR1 MNHEY, CDR2 SVGAGI. The CDR3 has 15 amino acids. The CDR3 DNA is TGTGCCACAGGCCTCCTACAGGGTACCTATCAGCCCCAGCATTTT. It codes for CATGLLQGTYQPQHF.

A single count supports this clonotype. The J gene is TRBJ1-6, the V gene TRBV12-3 or TRBV12-4; D is ambiguous. There are 17 residues in the CDR3. Trimming pared 1 base from V and 9 bases from J, leaving 19 bases between. CDR3 nucleotide sequence: TGTGCCAGCAGTTTAGGGCCCGTGGCCTCCGGGGTTTCACCCCTCCACTTT. This translates into CASSLGPVASGVSPLHF.

This clonotype is a singleton in its sample. CDR3 residues: CASSLVDVTPTVLGGSHTF. For the CDR3, the DNA is TGTGCCAGCAGCTTAGTGGACGTCACTCCGACAGTGTTGGGGGGGAGCCACACCTTC. The chain links TRBV7-2 to TRBJ1-2; D is perhaps TRBD1 (5 bases). Germline V gene lookup returns CDR1 SGHTA and CDR2 FQGNSA. The V end lost 1 base, the J end lost 12 bases, and 33 bases lay between the germline ends. The CDR3 is made up of 19 amino acids.

Relative to its sample, this clonotype is medium-sized. The chain links TRBV6-1 to TRBJ2-5; 9 bases are a match to TRBD1. V gave up 6 bases and J gave up 1 base; unmatched junction bases: 6. The V gene's germline CDR1 is MNHNS and CDR2 SASEGT. The length of the CDR3 is 15 residues. The CDR3 DNA reads as TGTGCCAGCAGCCGCACAGGGGGCGTCCAAGAGACCCAGTACTTC. Amino acid sequence: CASSRTGGVQETQYF.

In regard to this clonotype: Its ends do not fully match the called genes, so a read error is possible. The chain has TRBV12-3 or TRBV12-4 and TRBJ1-1; D possibly corresponds to TRBD1 (5 bases). This CDR3 region has 16 residues. The CDR3 DNA is TGTGTCAGCCGCCTCAGGGTTTCCAAACATTTCACTGAAGCTTTCTTT. Encoded protein: CVSRLRVSKHFTEAFF.

Turning to this clonotype: A read error may account for a junction end that differs from germline. The CDR3 nucleotides are TGTGCCAACAGTCATCCCCGGCAGAGGTTTTCTGAAAAACTGTTTTTT. Its translation: CANSHPRQRFSEKLFF. The chain links TRBV28 to TRBJ1-4, with D uncertain. The CDR3 covers 16 residues. Germline loops: CDR1 MDHEN, CDR2 SYDVKM.

The chain combines TRBV10-3 with TRBJ2-7; 8 bases agree with TRBD1. This CDR3 region has 16 residues. Germline CDR1 and CDR2: ENHRY and SYGVKD. CDR3 residues: CSDQTPGDRPKSGQYF. CDR3 coding DNA: TGTTCCGACCAGACACCGGGGGACAGGCCAAAGTCCGGACAGTACTTC.

A note on this clonotype: Because it lacks the conserved phenylalanine or tryptophan at the end, this CDR3 is likely a read error. The DNA is omitted, as the CDR3 cannot be located on it reliably, and the CDR3 follows TCRdb's listing. This chain joins TRBV5-5 and TRBJ1-1. The CDR3 is 11 residues long, counting both termini. Germline lookup yields CDR1 SGHKS and CDR2 YYEKEE (reference sequence). The CDR3 sequence is CASTLCSEASL.

The chain recombines TRBV12-3 or TRBV12-4 with TRBJ1-1, with unresolved D. The CDR3 is made up of 16 amino acids. Trimming stripped 11 bases from V and 4 bases from J, with 26 bases between. The CDR3 coding sequence is TGTGCCCTCAGCCTCAGTGTTTCCAAACATGGCACTGAAGCTTTCTTT. Amino acid sequence: CALSLSVSKHGTEAFF.

As to this clonotype: Relative to the germline gene, one junction end is altered; a read error may explain this. The chain recombines TRBV5-5 with TRBJ2-1, with D perhaps being TRBD1 or TRBD2 (5 bases each). The CDR3 totals 11 residues. The germline gives CDR1 SGHKS, CDR2 YYEKEE (reference sequence). The CDR3 protein is CASTWGNEHWF. In DNA form, the CDR3 reads TGTGCCAGCACCTGGGGGAATGAGCATTGGTTC.

This clonotype was detected once. One base away lies a much larger clone, so this may be a sequencing read error. J is TRBJ1-1 and V is TRBV12-3 or TRBV12-4; the D gene is possibly TRBD1 (6 bases). This CDR3 spans 17 amino acids. The CDR3 protein is CASRLGYYRVRNTEAFF. Here the CDR3 DNA reads TGTGCCAGCAGGTTAGGGTACTACAGGGTACGGAACACTGAAGCTTTCTTT.

This chain connects TRBV10-3 to TRBJ2-7; 8 bases line up with TRBD1. The germline gives CDR1 ENHRY, CDR2 SYGVKD. The CDR3 covers 16 residues. The CDR3 DNA reads as TGTGTCGCCCAGACACCGGGGGACAGGCTAAAGTCCGGACAGTACTTC. Its protein product is CVAQTPGDRLKSGQYF.

Notes on this clonotype: Germline and junction disagree at one end, which may indicate a read error. V gene TRBV10-3 combines with J gene TRBJ1-5; D not certain. CDR1 and CDR2 (germline): ENHRY, SYGVKD. This CDR3 region has 20 residues. The CDR3 region is CAIRESEQRSDETRNQRQHF. The CDR3 nucleotides are TGTGCCATCAGAGAGTCGGAACAGAGGAGTGACGAGACTCGCAATCAGCGCCAGCATTTT.

In the case of this clonotype: The junction shows a germline mismatch at one end, possibly a read error. This chain joins TRBV12-5 and TRBJ2-1, with D perhaps TRBD1 (5 bases). Germline lookup yields CDR1 LGHNT and CDR2 FRNRAP. This CDR3 spans 19 amino acids. Here the CDR3 reads CDRGLVSVIGAVPYSEPFF. The CDR3 DNA sequence: TGTGATCGTGGTTTGGTATCGGTAATAGGGGCCGTCCCCTACAGTGAGCCGTTCTTC.

Note on this clonotype: This CDR3 is missing its conserved last phenylalanine or tryptophan, likely due to a read error. Because the CDR3's place on the DNA is in doubt, the DNA is left out and the CDR3 is given as listed by TCRdb. The chain uses TRBV27 and TRBJ2-3. From germline, CDR1 is MNHEY and CDR2 SMNVEV (reference sequence). Inclusive of both ends, the CDR3 amounts to 10 amino acids. This CDR3 is CASHGDTPYL.